This T cell receptor beta chain was sequenced for a study of T-cell memory formation after mild COVID-19. TCRdb fed the 5' RACE reads into MiXCR, producing one record per CDR3 protein. The sample gives 300,000 to 350,000 distinct CDR3 sequences, over 10% of which show up once; about 22% is in the top ten. Looked up from germline, CDR1 is KGHDR and CDR2 is SFDVKD. After removal of 4 bases from V and 0 bases from J, the junction contained 4 bases not matched to a gene. CDR3 length: 15 amino acids. The V call is TRBV24-1, the J call TRBJ1-1; 7 positions agree with TRBD1. This clonotype was sampled from a man between 18 and 35 years old who had mild COVID-19 (a few samples of this study predate the infection). Cell type and time point are not known. Sequencing was carried out using PBMCs or a T cell subset sorted from them (not recorded which). CDR3 in amino acids: CATSDSGQMNTEAFF. The CDR3 region has the DNA TGTGCCACCAGTGACTCGGGACAGATGAACACTGAAGCTTTCTTT.